The 21 T cell receptor beta chains in this list originate from one sample, sequenced in a study of cytomegalovirus exposure and HLA in healthy donors. Both 60 Vbeta primers and 13 Jbeta primers went into the PCR. This table comes from immunoSEQ multiplex PCR, and its TCRdb copy is limited to in-frame clones, with some not included. The sample has 100,000 to 150,000 clones, 70% to 85% seen once. The source material was PBMCs. The receptors come from a boy younger than 18 in good health and CMV-seronegative.

The V and J genes are TRBV19 and TRBJ2-6; TRBD1 aligns across 7 bases. CDR1 is LNHDA and CDR2 is SQIVND in the germline V gene (reference sequence). This CDR3 spans 19 amino acids. With 5 bases clipped from V and 0 bases from J, the junction kept 13 bases outside the gene matches. This CDR3 reads CASSLDRQGLFSGANVLTF. The CDR3 coding sequence is TGTGCCAGTAGTCTTGATCGACAGGGCCTATTCTCTGGGGCCAACGTCCTGACTTTC.

J is TRBJ2-1 and V is TRBV13, with 9 positions matching TRBD1. The ends lost 4 bases at V and 2 bases at J; junction bases unmatched: 6. This CDR3 is built from 16 residues. CDR1 is PRHDT, CDR2 FYEKMQ, per germline (reference sequence). CDR3 amino acids: CASSSNTGGPYNEQFF. CDR3 nucleotides: TGTGCCAGCAGCTCAAATACAGGGGGCCCCTACAATGAGCAGTTCTTC.

V gene TRBV11-2 combines with J gene TRBJ1-5; D uncertain. V lost 2 bases to trimming and J lost 4 bases, with 9 bases between them. The CDR3 covers 14 residues. Germline V gives CDR1 SGHAT, CDR2 FQNNGV. The CDR3 region has the DNA TGTGCCAGCAGCTTAACAGATTTAAATCAGCCCCAGCATTTT. The encoded protein is CASSLTDLNQPQHF. Full variable domain (remainder filled in from reference TRBV11-2 and TRBJ1-5): EAGVAQSPRYKIIEKRQSVAFWCNPISGHATLYWYQQILGQGPKLLIQFQNNGVVDDSQLPKDRFSAERLKGVDSTLKIQPAKLEDSAVYLCASSLTDLNQPQHFGDGTRLSIL.

This clone was seen a few times. The chain couples TRBV7-9 to TRBJ2-2, with D perhaps TRBD2 (6 bases). Germline-derived CDR1 and CDR2 are SEHNR and FQNEAQ (reference sequence). This CDR3 is built from 14 residues. Trimming stripped 5 bases from V and 3 bases from J, with 10 bases between. This CDR3 is CASSGTEYTGELFF. CDR3 sequence (DNA): TGTGCCAGCAGCGGGACTGAATACACCGGGGAGCTGTTTTTT.

The V gene is TRBV10-3, the J gene TRBJ1-2; 8 positions agree with TRBD1. After removal of 5 bases from V and 6 bases from J, the junction contained 11 bases not matched to a gene. Germline CDR1 and CDR2: ENHRY and SYGVKD. The CDR3 has 15 residues. The CDR3 loop reads CAISTPGQALDGYTF. The CDR3 DNA sequence: TGTGCCATCAGTACGCCGGGACAGGCCCTTGATGGCTACACCTTC.

The rearrangement links TRBV9 to TRBJ2-1, with a tentative D call TRBD2 (7 bases). Germline CDR1 and CDR2: SGDLS and YYNGEE. The CDR3 totals 15 residues. Trimming took 4 bases from V and 3 from J, leaving 14 bases between them. The CDR3 is CASSLGGGIYNEQFF. The DNA of the CDR3 is TGTGCCAGCAGCCTAGGGGGGGGCATCTACAATGAGCAGTTCTTC.

The chain uses TRBV9 and TRBJ2-2; 8 positions match TRBD2. The germline V gene has CDR1 SGDLS and CDR2 YYNGEE. The length of the CDR3 is 15 residues. V shed 4 bases and J 4 bases; nucleotides not matched to a gene: 6. For the CDR3, the DNA is TGTGCCAGCAGCCCCTCCGGGACTAGCACCGGGGAGCTGTTTTTT. Residues: CASSPSGTSTGELFF. The full variable domain, completed using reference TRBV9 and TRBJ2-2, is DSGVTQTPKHLITATGQRVTLRCSPRSGDLSVYWYQQSLDQGLQFLIQYYNGEERAKGNILERFSAQQFPDLHSELNLSSLELGDSALYFCASSPSGTSTGELFFGEGSRLTVL.

CDR3 coding DNA: TGTGCCAGCACGCCGTTTGAGTCATACGAGCAGTACTTC. It encodes CASTPFESYEQYF. This chain links TRBV11-3 with TRBJ2-7, with no clear D. The CDR3 covers 13 residues. Germline loops: CDR1 SGHNT, CDR2 YENEEA. Trimming pared 7 bases from V and 4 bases from J, leaving 14 bases between.

This clone occurred once. V usage is TRBV4-1 and J usage is TRBJ1-6; 7 bases are shared with TRBD1. CDR3 length equals 14 residues. Unmatched junction bases numbered 0, after V lost 0 bases and J lost 7 bases. Germline V gives CDR1 MGHRA, CDR2 YSYEKL. CDR3 residues: CASSQETGNSPLHF. The CDR3 region has the DNA TGCGCCAGCAGCCAAGAGACAGGGAATTCACCCCTCCACTTT.

This sequence joins TRBV27 and TRBJ2-1; 7 nucleotides line up with TRBD2. The CDR3 is 16 residues long. V lost 2 bases to trimming and J lost 4 bases; unmatched junction nucleotides: 8. CDR1 MNHEY and CDR2 SMNVEV come from the germline V gene (reference sequence). CDR3: CASSLELRDYYNEQFF. CDR3 bases: TGTGCCAGCAGTTTAGAGTTGCGGGACTATTACAATGAGCAGTTCTTC.

This chain joins TRBV14 and TRBJ2-7, with 8 positions matching TRBD2. Germline CDR1 SGHDN, CDR2 FVKESK. The CDR3 consists of 14 residues. The V and J ends lost 0 bases and 6 bases, in that order; junction bases with no gene match: 4. The CDR3 here is CASSQDPGGSEQYF. CDR3 nucleotide sequence: TGTGCCAGCAGCCAAGATCCGGGAGGGAGCGAGCAGTACTTC.

The chain joins TRBV12-5 to TRBJ1-2; 7 bases map to TRBD1. Germline V lookup: CDR1 LGHNT, CDR2 FRNRAP. The V and J ends lost 6 bases and 4 bases, in that order; junction bases with no gene match: 5. CDR3 size: 13 residues. The CDR3 is CASGGTAFYGYTF. CDR3 nucleotides: TGTGCTAGTGGGGGGACAGCTTTCTATGGCTACACCTTC.

The chain couples TRBV14 to TRBJ1-2; no reliable D call. V lost 0 bases to trimming and J lost 7 bases, with 6 bases between them. Germline CDR1 and CDR2: SGHDN and FVKESK. The CDR3 has 12 amino acids. DNA of the CDR3: TGTGCCAGCAGCCAAGATCGTCGTGGCTACACCTTC. Its translation: CASSQDRRGYTF.

V gene TRBV7-8 combines with J gene TRBJ2-7, with D perhaps matching TRBD2 (5 bases). V was cut by 1 base and J by 5 bases, with 12 bases left in between. Germline assignment: CDR1 SGHVS and CDR2 FQNEAQ. The CDR3 covers 14 residues. The CDR3 region has the DNA TGTGCCAGCAGCTTAGTCGGGGAGTCCCACGAGCAGTACTTC. This sequence encodes CASSLVGESHEQYF.

V usage is TRBV19 and J usage is TRBJ2-3; no reliable D call. This CDR3 region has 12 residues. V lost 4 bases and J 4 bases, leaving 6 bases between the germline ends. Germline V gene lookup returns CDR1 LNHDA and CDR2 SQIVND (reference sequence). The CDR3 nucleotides are TGTGCCAGTAGTACTCAGTCAGATACGCAGTATTTT. This translates into CASSTQSDTQYF.

This chain joins TRBV4-2 and TRBJ2-1, with 9 bases lining up with TRBD2. There are 17 residues in the CDR3. Per germline, CDR1 LGHNA and CDR2 YNFKEQ. Unmatched junction bases numbered 7, after V lost 0 bases and J lost 4 bases. The CDR3 nucleotides read TGTGCCAGCAGCCAAGATTCGTCTAGCGGGATTTACAATGAGCAGTTCTTC. Translation: CASSQDSSSGIYNEQFF.

The V and J genes are TRBV11-2 and TRBJ2-1, with TRBD2 identical over 7 bases. V lost 5 bases, J lost 16 bases, and 14 bases stayed unmatched. Per the germline V gene, CDR1 is SGHAT and CDR2 is FQNNGV. This CDR3 has 13 amino acids. As DNA, the CDR3 is TGTGCCAGCAGCCCTCGAGCGGGATCCCCGGGTTTCTTC. Its protein is CASSPRAGSPGFF.

V is TRBV15 and J is TRBJ2-1; possibly TRBD2 for D (6 bases). V shed 2 bases and J shed 4 bases, with 9 bases lying between them. CDR3 size: 14 residues. Germline V gives CDR1 LNHNV, CDR2 YYDKDF (reference sequence). The CDR3 protein is CATSRKSGYNEQFF. As DNA, the CDR3 is TGTGCCACCAGCAGAAAGAGCGGGTACAATGAGCAGTTCTTC.

This clone was detected only a few times. The chain employs TRBV11-3 and TRBJ2-1; TRBD1 agrees at 11 bases. The V and J ends lost 6 bases and 6 bases, in that order; junction bases with no gene match: 7. The CDR3 is made up of 15 amino acids. Germline CDR1 SGHNT, CDR2 YENEEA. CDR3 nucleotide sequence: TGTGCCAGCAGATTTTCCGGGACAGGGGGCAATGAGCAGTTCTTC. This translates into CASRFSGTGGNEQFF.

The V and J genes are TRBV5-1 and TRBJ2-7; D uncertain. The CDR3 spans 16 residues. Deletions cut 6 bases from V and 6 bases from J, with 25 bases between. Germline V gene sequence: CDR1 SGHRS, CDR2 YFSETQ. CDR3 DNA: TGCGCCAGCAACCTTGCTGGTCCCCTCATAGCAACCGAGCAGTACTTC. This translates into CASNLAGPLIATEQYF.

J is TRBJ2-5 and V is TRBV15; D is perhaps TRBD1 (5 bases). Germline V gene lookup returns CDR1 LNHNV and CDR2 YYDKDF (reference sequence). V was trimmed by 0 bases and J by 2 bases, leaving 13 bases between them. The CDR3 length is 16 residues. The CDR3 loop is CATSRELVGLQETQYF. The CDR3 nucleotides are TGTGCCACCAGCAGAGAGCTTGTGGGGCTACAAGAGACCCAGTACTTC.